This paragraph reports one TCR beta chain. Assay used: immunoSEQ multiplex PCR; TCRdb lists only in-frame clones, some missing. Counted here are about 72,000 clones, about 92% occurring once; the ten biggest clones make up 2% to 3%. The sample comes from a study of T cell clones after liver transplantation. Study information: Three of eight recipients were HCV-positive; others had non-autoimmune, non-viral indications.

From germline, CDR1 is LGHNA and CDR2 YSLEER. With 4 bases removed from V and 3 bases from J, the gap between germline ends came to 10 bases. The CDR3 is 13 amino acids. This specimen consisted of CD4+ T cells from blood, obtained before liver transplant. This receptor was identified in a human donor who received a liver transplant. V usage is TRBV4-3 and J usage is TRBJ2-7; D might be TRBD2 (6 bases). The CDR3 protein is CASSRYSGYEQYF. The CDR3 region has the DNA TGCGCCAGCAGCCGGTATAGCGGCTACGAGCAGTACTTC.